One and the same sample provided the 27 T cell receptor beta chains below, sequenced in a study of T cells in tuberculosis (dated by TCRdb to between 2018 and 2020). The library was produced with the immunoSEQ multiplex PCR assay. TCRdb stores this immuneACCESS table with in-frame sequences only. Part of the clones is absent; in the studies checked, under half of the shortfall reflects unresolved V genes, and no reason is known for the rest. The sample table contains fewer than 40,000 clones; only one count was recorded for 97% of them. Together, the top ten hold 6.2% of the sample. Sequencing was performed on PBMCs. The receptors stem from a donor between 5 and 29 years old with latent tuberculosis or without tuberculosis infection.

The chain employs TRBV25-1 and TRBJ2-1, with no clear D. Looked up from germline, CDR1 is MGHDK and CDR2 is SYGVNS. V lost 5 bases to trimming and J lost 6 bases, with 8 bases between them. The CDR3 length is 12 residues. In DNA form, the CDR3 reads TGTGCCAGCAGTTCGCCCGGCAATGAGCAGTTCTTC. Its translation is CASSSPGNEQFF.

The genes are TRBV5-1 and TRBJ1-1; TRBD1 aligns across 9 bases. CDR3 length: 14 residues. Germline CDR1 SGHRS, CDR2 YFSETQ. The V and J ends lost 4 bases and 5 bases, in that order; junction bases with no gene match: 6. The CDR3, as DNA: TGCGCCAGCAGCGCGGGACAGGGTTGGACTGAAGCTTTCTTT. This sequence encodes CASSAGQGWTEAFF.

The J gene is TRBJ2-5, the V gene TRBV28; TRBD2 agrees at 11 bases. Germline V gene data show CDR1 as MDHEN and CDR2 as SYDVKM. J lost 7 bases, V lost 3 bases, and 7 bases had no gene match. The CDR3 sequence is 15 residues long. This CDR3 is CASSFRTSGSGTQYF. The CDR3 region has the DNA TGTGCCAGCAGTTTTCGGACTAGCGGGTCAGGGACCCAGTACTTC.

V is TRBV11-2 and J is TRBJ2-7; D unresolved. The V and J ends lost 4 bases and 3 bases respectively, with 22 bases between them. CDR1 and CDR2 from the germline V gene are SGHAT and FQNNGV. The length of the CDR3 is 17 residues. The CDR3 loop reads CASSSHPKGNRVYEQYF. The CDR3 DNA reads TGTGCCAGCAGCTCCCACCCCAAAGGCAACCGGGTCTACGAGCAGTACTTC.

The V gene is TRBV5-1, the J gene TRBJ2-5; TRBD1 matches 8 bases. J was trimmed by 5 bases and V by 0 bases; bases with no gene match: 6. The CDR3 has 15 amino acids. CDR1 is SGHRS, CDR2 YFSETQ, per germline. CDR3 in amino acids: CASSLEAGGRETQYF. The CDR3 bases are TGCGCCAGCAGCTTGGAGGCAGGGGGCAGGGAGACCCAGTACTTC. Using reference TRBV5-1 and TRBJ2-5 for the parts outside the CDR3, the full variable domain is KAGVTQTPRYLIKTRGQQVTLSCSPISGHRSVSWYQQTPGQGLQFLFEYFSETQRNKGNFPGRFSGRQFSNSRSEMNVSTLELGDSALYLCASSLEAGGRETQYFGPGTRLLVL.

CDR3 DNA: TGTGCCAGCAGCGCAGCAGCGGGGGCTAAGAATGAAAAACTGTTTTTT. Amino acid sequence: CASSAAAGAKNEKLFF. V gene TRBV9 combines with J gene TRBJ1-4; D may be TRBD1 (6 bases). The V end was cut by 3 bases, the J end by 5 bases, with 17 bases between. The CDR3 loop spans 16 amino acids. Germline CDR1 is SGDLS and CDR2 is YYNGEE.

This chain links TRBV28 with TRBJ1-3; the D is unclear. Germline CDR1 reads MDHEN; CDR2 reads SYDVKM. The CDR3 covers 17 residues. V lost 3 bases and J lost 4, with 19 bases in between. CDR3 loop: CASSLEADALRGNTIYF. CDR3 nucleotide sequence: TGTGCCAGCAGTTTGGAAGCGGATGCTTTGAGGGGAAACACCATATATTTT.

This chain connects TRBV30 to TRBJ2-7; D remains ambiguous. Looked up from germline, CDR1 is GTSNPN and CDR2 is SVGIG (reference sequence). This CDR3 region has 15 residues. Trimming stripped 1 base from V and 0 bases from J, with 13 bases between. The CDR3 protein is CAWSGSSWSSYEQYF. DNA of the CDR3: TGTGCCTGGAGTGGGTCGTCTTGGAGCTCCTACGAGCAGTACTTC.

The chain employs TRBV13 and TRBJ2-1; D not resolved. This CDR3 contains 14 residues. CDR1 and CDR2 (germline): PRHDT, FYEKMQ (reference sequence). Deletions cut 5 bases from V and 3 bases from J, with 11 bases between. CDR3: CASSPTYLYNEQFF. CDR3 coding DNA: TGTGCCAGCAGCCCTACCTACCTCTACAATGAGCAGTTCTTC. Combining the CDR3 with reference TRBV13 and TRBJ2-1 gives the whole variable domain AAGVIQSPRHLIKEKRETATLKCYPIPRHDTVYWYQQGPGQDPQFLISFYEKMQSDKGSIPDRFSAQQFSDYHSELNMSSLELGDSALYFCASSPTYLYNEQFFGPGTRLTVL.

In this sample, this clone turned up once. The CDR3 sequence is CAWNRARYEQYF. CDR3 DNA sequence: TGTGCCTGGAACAGGGCCCGCTACGAGCAGTACTTC. The rearrangement uses TRBV30 and TRBJ2-7; possibly TRBD1 for D (6 bases). CDR3 length: 12 residues. V was clipped by 4 bases and J by 3 bases, with 10 bases between them. CDR1 GTSNPN and CDR2 SVGIG come from the germline V gene (reference sequence).

This clone has a single count. The V and J genes are TRBV2 and TRBJ2-3; D possibly corresponds to TRBD2 (5 bases). The ends were cut back, 2 bases at V and 2 bases at J, with 17 bases in the middle. Germline-derived CDR1 and CDR2 are SNHLY and FYNNEI. CDR3 length: 17 residues. The CDR3 bases are TGTGCCAGCAGTGAACGTTGGGAGACACAAGACACAGATACGCAGTATTTT. It yields the protein CASSERWETQDTDTQYF.

J is TRBJ1-1 and V is TRBV7-9, with D perhaps TRBD1 (5 bases). This CDR3 is built from 14 residues. Germline CDR1 and CDR2: SEHNR and FQNEAQ (reference sequence). Between the trimmed V and J ends, which lost 5 bases and 5 bases, there was a span of 15 bases. DNA for the CDR3: TGTGCCAGCAGCGAGGATTTGGGGCGGACTGAAGCTTTCTTT. Translating gives CASSEDLGRTEAFF.

The chain combines TRBV5-1 with TRBJ2-5; possible D gene TRBD2, 5 bases. The CDR3 has 13 residues. Trimming removed 4 bases at V and 3 bases at J, with 10 bases between. The germline V gene encodes CDR1 SGHRS and CDR2 YFSETQ. CDR3 loop: CASSEGAEETQYF. CDR3 sequence (DNA): TGCGCCAGCAGCGAGGGAGCTGAAGAGACCCAGTACTTC.

V is TRBV11-2 and J is TRBJ2-7; 9 nucleotides match TRBD1. The V and J ends lost 0 bases and 3 bases, in that order; junction bases with no gene match: 12. Looked up from germline, CDR1 is SGHAT and CDR2 is FQNNGV. The CDR3 extends over 18 amino acids. CDR3 region: CASSLDPPSMGQGYEQYF. CDR3 in DNA: TGTGCCAGCAGCTTAGATCCCCCTTCCATGGGACAGGGCTACGAGCAGTACTTC. Using reference TRBV11-2 and TRBJ2-7 for the parts outside the CDR3, the full variable domain is EAGVAQSPRYKIIEKRQSVAFWCNPISGHATLYWYQQILGQGPKLLIQFQNNGVVDDSQLPKDRFSAERLKGVDSTLKIQPAKLEDSAVYLCASSLDPPSMGQGYEQYFGPGTRLTVT.

V usage is TRBV4-2 and J usage is TRBJ2-6; possibly TRBD1 for D (5 bases). Trimming left V 2 bases short and J 2 bases short, with 13 bases between. This CDR3 has 17 residues. Germline lookup yields CDR1 LGHNA and CDR2 YNFKEQ. The CDR3 DNA reads as TGTGCCAGCAGCCAAAAGGGGCGTACTACTGGGGCCAACGTCCTGACTTTC. Translating gives CASSQKGRTTGANVLTF.

The rearrangement joins TRBV27 to TRBJ2-5; TRBD1 might be the D (6 bases). This CDR3 has 14 residues. Germline assignment: CDR1 MNHEY and CDR2 SMNVEV (reference sequence). V was shortened by 8 bases and J by 4 bases, with 17 bases between the two germline ends. CDR3 in amino acids: CASSHRVGGETQYF. In DNA, the CDR3 is TGTGCCAGCTCGCATAGGGTAGGGGGAGAGACCCAGTACTTC.

The V gene is TRBV9, the J gene TRBJ1-2, with D hard to call. CDR1 SGDLS and CDR2 YYNGEE come from the germline V gene. The length of the CDR3 is 13 residues. Trimming cost V 0 bases and J 4 bases, with 7 bases left between them. CDR3 region: CASSVGLSYGYTF. The CDR3, as DNA: TGTGCCAGCAGCGTAGGCCTTAGCTATGGCTACACCTTC.

The chain has TRBV5-6 and TRBJ1-2; TRBD1 might be the D (6 bases). V shed 0 bases and J shed 5 bases, with 17 bases lying between them. Germline CDR1 reads SGHDT; CDR2 reads YYEEEE. The CDR3 totals 16 residues. CDR3: CASSLGGQNVRYGYTF. Here the CDR3 DNA reads TGTGCCAGCAGCTTGGGCGGACAGAATGTTAGGTATGGCTACACCTTC. Filled out from reference TRBV5-6 and TRBJ1-2, the complete variable domain reads DAGVTQSPTHLIKTRGQQVTLRCSPKSGHDTVSWYQQALGQGPQFIFQYYEEEERQRGNFPDRFSGHQFPNYSSELNVNALLLGDSALYLCASSLGGQNVRYGYTFGSGTRLTVV.

In this sample, this clone turned up once. The rearrangement uses TRBV5-1 and TRBJ2-5, with TRBD2 identical over 7 bases. V trimming: 3 bases; J trimming: 4 bases; junction bases outside the gene matches: 6. The CDR3 contains 14 residues. Germline V gene data show CDR1 as SGHRS and CDR2 as YFSETQ. This CDR3 reads CASSSGGTGETQYF. CDR3 nucleotides: TGCGCCAGCAGCTCCGGGGGGACGGGAGAGACCCAGTACTTC.

The chain employs TRBV30 and TRBJ1-3, with a weak D call TRBD1 (5 bases). V dropped 3 bases and J dropped 0 bases, with 9 bases sitting between them. Germline V gene lookup returns CDR1 GTSNPN and CDR2 SVGIG (reference sequence). The CDR3 contains 14 residues. CDR3 loop: CAWRGGSSGNTIYF. The CDR3 region has the DNA TGTGCCTGGAGGGGGGGTAGCTCTGGAAACACCATATATTTT. Full variable domain (outside the CDR3, taken from reference TRBV30 and TRBJ1-3): SQTIHQWPATLVQPVGSPLSLECTVEGTSNPNLYWYRQAAGRGLQLLFYSVGIGQISSEVPQNLSASRPQDRQFILSSKKLLLSDSGFYLCAWRGGSSGNTIYFGEGSWLTVV.

The genes are TRBV27 and TRBJ2-5; no definite D call. The CDR3 contains 13 residues. Germline CDR1 and CDR2: MNHEY and SMNVEV (reference sequence). Between the trimmed V and J ends, which lost 5 bases and 0 bases, there was a span of 7 bases. CDR3 DNA: TGTGCCAGCAGTCCCAGGTACCAAGAGACCCAGTACTTC. Encoded protein: CASSPRYQETQYF.

The rearrangement links TRBV10-3 to TRBJ2-5, with 11 positions matching TRBD2. V shed 6 bases and J 5 bases; nucleotides not matched to a gene: 8. The CDR3 extends over 15 amino acids. CDR1 and CDR2 from the germline V gene are ENHRY and SYGVKD. DNA of the CDR3: TGTGCCATCAGCAAACTAGCGGGGGAGCGCGAGACCCAGTACTTC. Translation: CAISKLAGERETQYF.

The chain employs TRBV5-6 and TRBJ2-2, with a tentative D call TRBD1 (6 bases). Between the trimmed V and J ends, which lost 4 bases and 7 bases, there was a span of 11 bases. The CDR3 runs 13 residues. Germline V gives CDR1 SGHDT, CDR2 YYEEEE. CDR3 protein: CASSRTVVGELFF. In DNA, the CDR3 is TGTGCCAGCAGCCGGACAGTGGTCGGGGAGCTGTTTTTT.

The CDR3 loop reads CASSPGDRAYGYTF. In DNA, the CDR3 is TGTGCCAGCAGCCCCGGAGACAGGGCCTATGGCTACACCTTC. The chain recombines TRBV9 with TRBJ1-2, with TRBD1 matching 7 bases. V lost 4 bases, J lost 4 bases, and 7 bases stayed unmatched. The CDR3 extends over 14 amino acids. CDR1 SGDLS and CDR2 YYNGEE come from the germline V gene.

The rearrangement links TRBV15 to TRBJ1-2, with D maybe TRBD1 (5 bases). This CDR3 comprises 15 residues. V was clipped by 0 bases and J by 6 bases, with 14 bases between them. CDR1 and CDR2 (germline): LNHNV, YYDKDF (reference sequence). CDR3 DNA sequence: TGTGCCACCAGCAGAGAACCTCAGGGCAGAGATGGCTACACCTTC. Translation: CATSREPQGRDGYTF.

The sample holds one count of this clone. The V and J genes are TRBV6-1 and TRBJ2-7, with 7 bases matching TRBD1. Trimming cost V 2 bases and J 3 bases; bases outside gene matches: 19. CDR1 MNHNS and CDR2 SASEGT come from the germline V gene. This CDR3 spans 19 amino acids. The CDR3 sequence is CASSEPRTGFRDRYYEQYF. DNA of the CDR3: TGTGCCAGCAGTGAACCCCGGACAGGCTTTAGAGACCGGTACTACGAGCAGTACTTC.

The chain uses TRBV11-2 and TRBJ2-1, with TRBD1 matching over 9 bases. Germline CDR1 SGHAT, CDR2 FQNNGV. With 4 bases clipped from V and 4 bases from J, the junction kept 5 bases outside the gene matches. There are 15 residues in the CDR3. The CDR3 protein is CASSSGTGIYNEQFF. The CDR3 DNA reads as TGTGCCAGCAGCTCCGGGACAGGGATTTACAATGAGCAGTTCTTC.